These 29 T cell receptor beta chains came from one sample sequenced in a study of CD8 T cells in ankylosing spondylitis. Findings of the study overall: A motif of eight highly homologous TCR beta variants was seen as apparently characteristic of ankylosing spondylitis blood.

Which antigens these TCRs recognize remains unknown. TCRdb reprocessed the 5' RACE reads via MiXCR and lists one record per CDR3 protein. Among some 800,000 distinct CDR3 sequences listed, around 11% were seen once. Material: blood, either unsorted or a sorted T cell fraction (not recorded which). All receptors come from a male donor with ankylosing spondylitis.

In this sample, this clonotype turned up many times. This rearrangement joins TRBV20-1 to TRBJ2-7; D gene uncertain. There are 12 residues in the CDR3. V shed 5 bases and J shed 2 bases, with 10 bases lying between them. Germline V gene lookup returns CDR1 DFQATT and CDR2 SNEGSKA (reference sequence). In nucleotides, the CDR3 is TGCAGTGCTCGTGCAGCTACCTACGAGCAGTACTTC. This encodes CSARAATYEQYF.

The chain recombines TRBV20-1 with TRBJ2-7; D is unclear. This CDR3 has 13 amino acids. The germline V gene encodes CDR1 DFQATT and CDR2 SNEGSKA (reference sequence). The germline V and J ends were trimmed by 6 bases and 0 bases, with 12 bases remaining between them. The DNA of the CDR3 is TGCAGTGCCCCCAGGTCCAGCTCCTACGAGCAGTACTTC. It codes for CSAPRSSSYEQYF.

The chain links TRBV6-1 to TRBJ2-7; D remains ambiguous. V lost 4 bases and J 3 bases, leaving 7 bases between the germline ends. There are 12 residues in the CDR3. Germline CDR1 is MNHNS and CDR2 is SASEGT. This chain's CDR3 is CASSAWGYEQYF. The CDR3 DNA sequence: TGTGCCAGCAGTGCCTGGGGCTACGAGCAGTACTTC.

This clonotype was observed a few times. The CDR3 is CSASPSGSFSTQYF. Written as DNA, the CDR3 is TGCAGTGCTAGTCCTAGCGGGAGTTTTTCAACGCAGTATTTT. V gene TRBV20-1 combines with J gene TRBJ2-3; 10 nucleotides line up with TRBD2. This CDR3 has 14 amino acids. From germline, CDR1 is DFQATT and CDR2 SNEGSKA (reference sequence). The junction had 9 bases not matched to a gene; V was cut back by 3 bases and J by 9 bases.

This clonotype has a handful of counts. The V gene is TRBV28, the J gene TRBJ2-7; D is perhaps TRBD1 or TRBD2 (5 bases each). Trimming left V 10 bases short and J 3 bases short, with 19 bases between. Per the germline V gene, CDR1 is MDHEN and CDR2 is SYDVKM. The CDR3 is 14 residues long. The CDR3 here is CATSSGTTVYEQYF. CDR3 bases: TGTGCCACCTCCTCCGGGACCACAGTCTACGAGCAGTACTTC.

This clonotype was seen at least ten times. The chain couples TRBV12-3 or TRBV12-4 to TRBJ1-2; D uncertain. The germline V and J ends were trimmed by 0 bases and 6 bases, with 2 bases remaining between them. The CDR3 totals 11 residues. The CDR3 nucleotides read TGTGCCAGCAGTTTAGCCGATGGCTACACCTTC. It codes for CASSLADGYTF.

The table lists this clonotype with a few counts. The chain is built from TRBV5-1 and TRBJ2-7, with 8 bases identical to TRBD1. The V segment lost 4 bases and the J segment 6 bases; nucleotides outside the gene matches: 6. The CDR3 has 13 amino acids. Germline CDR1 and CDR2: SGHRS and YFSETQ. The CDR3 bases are TGCGCCAGCAGCGGAGGGACAGGCACCGAGCAGTACTTC. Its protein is CASSGGTGTEQYF.

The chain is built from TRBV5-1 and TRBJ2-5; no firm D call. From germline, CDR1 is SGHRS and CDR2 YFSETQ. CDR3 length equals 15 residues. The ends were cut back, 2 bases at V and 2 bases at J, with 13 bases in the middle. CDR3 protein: CASSFSPAGQETQYF. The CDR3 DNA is TGCGCCAGCAGCTTTAGTCCGGCAGGACAAGAGACCCAGTACTTC. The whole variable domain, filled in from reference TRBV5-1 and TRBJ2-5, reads KAGVTQTPRYLIKTRGQQVTLSCSPISGHRSVSWYQQTPGQGLQFLFEYFSETQRNKGNFPGRFSGRQFSNSRSEMNVSTLELGDSALYLCASSFSPAGQETQYFGPGTRLLVL.

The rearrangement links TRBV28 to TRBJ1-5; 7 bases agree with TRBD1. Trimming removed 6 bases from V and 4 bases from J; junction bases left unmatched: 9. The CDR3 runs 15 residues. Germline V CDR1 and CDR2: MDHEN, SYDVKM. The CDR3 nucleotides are TGTGCCAGCAGCTCGGAAGCAGGGGGAAATCAGCCCCAGCATTTT. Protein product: CASSSEAGGNQPQHF.

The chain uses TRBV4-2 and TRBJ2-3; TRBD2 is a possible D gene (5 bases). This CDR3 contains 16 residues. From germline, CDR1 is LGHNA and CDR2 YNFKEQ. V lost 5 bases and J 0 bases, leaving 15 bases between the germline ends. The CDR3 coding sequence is TGTGCCAGCAGCTCATCTCCGGGAATTAGCACAGATACGCAGTATTTT. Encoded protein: CASSSSPGISTDTQYF.

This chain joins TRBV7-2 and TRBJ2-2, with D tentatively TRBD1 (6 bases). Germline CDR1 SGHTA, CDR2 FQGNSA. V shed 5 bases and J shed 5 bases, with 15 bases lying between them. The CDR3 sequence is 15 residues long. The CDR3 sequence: CASSRDMWRTGELFF. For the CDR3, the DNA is TGTGCCAGCAGCAGGGACATGTGGAGGACCGGGGAGCTGTTTTTT.

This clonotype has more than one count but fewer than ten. The chain's CDR3 is CASSSTDDGSVYGNTIYF. CDR3 nucleotides: TGTGCCAGCAGCTCTACCGACGACGGAAGTGTGTATGGAAACACCATATATTTT. This chain uses TRBV11-1 with TRBJ1-3; no firm D call. The length of the CDR3 is 18 residues. Germline V gene data show CDR1 as SGHAT and CDR2 as FQDESV (reference sequence). V lost 4 bases, J lost 3 bases, and 22 bases lay in between.

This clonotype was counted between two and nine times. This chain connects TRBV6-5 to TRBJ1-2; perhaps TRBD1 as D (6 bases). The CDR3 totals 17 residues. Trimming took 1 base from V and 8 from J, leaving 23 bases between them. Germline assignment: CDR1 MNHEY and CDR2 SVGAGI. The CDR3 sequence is CASSYYLTGPGGKGYTF. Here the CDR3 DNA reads TGTGCCAGCAGTTACTACCTAACAGGGCCCGGGGGTAAAGGCTACACCTTC.

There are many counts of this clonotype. The CDR3: CSVSGTDYGYTF. The CDR3 nucleotides read TGCAGCGTTTCCGGGACGGACTATGGCTACACCTTC. The rearrangement links TRBV29-1 to TRBJ1-2; D is perhaps TRBD1 (5 bases). V lost 5 bases and J lost 3, with 10 bases in between. CDR1 and CDR2 (germline): SQVTM, ANQGSEA. This CDR3 is 12 amino acids long.

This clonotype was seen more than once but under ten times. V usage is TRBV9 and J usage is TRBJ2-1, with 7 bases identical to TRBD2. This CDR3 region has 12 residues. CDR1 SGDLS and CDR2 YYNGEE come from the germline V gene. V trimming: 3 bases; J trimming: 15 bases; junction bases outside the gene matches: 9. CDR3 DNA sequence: TGTGCCAGCAGCGCATCGGGGGGTGGGCTGTTCTTC. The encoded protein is CASSASGGGLFF.

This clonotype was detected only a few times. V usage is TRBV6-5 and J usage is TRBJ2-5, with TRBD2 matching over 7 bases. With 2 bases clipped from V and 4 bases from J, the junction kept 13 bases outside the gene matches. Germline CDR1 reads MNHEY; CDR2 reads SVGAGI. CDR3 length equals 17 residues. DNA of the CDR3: TGTGCCAGCAGTTACAGGGTCGCTTCGACTAGCCGAGAGACCCAGTACTTC. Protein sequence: CASSYRVASTSRETQYF.

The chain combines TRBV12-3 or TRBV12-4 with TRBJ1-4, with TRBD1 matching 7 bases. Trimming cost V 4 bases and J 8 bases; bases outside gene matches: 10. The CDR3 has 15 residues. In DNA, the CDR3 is TGTGCCAGCAGTTCCGGTGACAGGGATTACGAAAAACTGTTTTTT. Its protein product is CASSSGDRDYEKLFF.

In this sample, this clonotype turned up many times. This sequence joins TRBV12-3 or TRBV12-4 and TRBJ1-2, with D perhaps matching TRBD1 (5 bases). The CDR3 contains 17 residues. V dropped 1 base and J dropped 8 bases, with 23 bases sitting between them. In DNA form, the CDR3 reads TGTGCCAGCAGTTTAGGGGGTGGTCGCGGGGCGATACGGGGCTACACCTTC. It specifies CASSLGGGRGAIRGYTF.

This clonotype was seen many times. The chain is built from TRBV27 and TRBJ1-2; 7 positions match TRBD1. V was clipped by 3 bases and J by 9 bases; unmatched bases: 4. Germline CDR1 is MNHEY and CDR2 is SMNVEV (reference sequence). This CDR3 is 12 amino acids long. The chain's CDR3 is CASSLDRFRYTF. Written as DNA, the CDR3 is TGTGCCAGCAGTTTGGACAGGTTCCGCTACACCTTC.

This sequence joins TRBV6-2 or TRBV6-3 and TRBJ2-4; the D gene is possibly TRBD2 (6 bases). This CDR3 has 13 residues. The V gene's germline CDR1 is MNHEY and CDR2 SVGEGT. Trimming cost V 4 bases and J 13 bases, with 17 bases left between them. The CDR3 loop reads CASSWDSLAPQYF. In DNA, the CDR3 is TGTGCCAGCAGTTGGGACTCTCTAGCCCCACAGTACTTC.

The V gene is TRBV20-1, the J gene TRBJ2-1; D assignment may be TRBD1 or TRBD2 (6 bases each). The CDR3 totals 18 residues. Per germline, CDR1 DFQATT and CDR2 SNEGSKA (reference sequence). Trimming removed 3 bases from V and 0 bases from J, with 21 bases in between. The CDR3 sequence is CSARSMRGDSSSYNEQFF. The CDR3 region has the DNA TGCAGTGCTAGGAGTATGAGGGGGGATTCGAGCTCCTACAATGAGCAGTTCTTC.

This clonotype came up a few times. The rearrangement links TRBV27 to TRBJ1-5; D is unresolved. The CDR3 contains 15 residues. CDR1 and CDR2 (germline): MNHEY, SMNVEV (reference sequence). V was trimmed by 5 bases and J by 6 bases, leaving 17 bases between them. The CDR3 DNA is TGTGCCAGCAGTCCGTTTAATATGGTGGTTCAGCCCCAGCATTTT. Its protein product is CASSPFNMVVQPQHF.

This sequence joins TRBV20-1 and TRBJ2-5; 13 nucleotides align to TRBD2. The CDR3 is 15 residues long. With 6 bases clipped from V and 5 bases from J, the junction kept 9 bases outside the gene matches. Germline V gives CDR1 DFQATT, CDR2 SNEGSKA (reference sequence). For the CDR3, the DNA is TGCAGTGCAGAACCGACTAGCGGGGGGACCGAGACCCAGTACTTC. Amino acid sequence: CSAEPTSGGTETQYF.

CDR3 amino acids: CASRSDRMTKNIQYF. The CDR3 DNA sequence: TGTGCCAGCAGGTCGGACAGAATGACCAAAAACATTCAGTACTTC. The rearrangement uses TRBV12-3 or TRBV12-4 and TRBJ2-4; TRBD1 might be the D (6 bases). This CDR3 has 15 residues. Trimming took 6 bases from V and 2 from J, leaving 14 bases between them.

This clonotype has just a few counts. The CDR3 nucleotides are TGCGCCAGCAGCCAAGTGGGGGGTGGGGGTCAGCCCCAGCATTTT. It codes for CASSQVGGGGQPQHF. This sequence joins TRBV4-3 and TRBJ1-5; D may be TRBD1 (5 bases). The germline V and J ends were trimmed by 1 base and 6 bases, with 13 bases remaining between them. The CDR3 contains 15 residues. Per the germline V gene, CDR1 is LGHNA and CDR2 is YSLEER.

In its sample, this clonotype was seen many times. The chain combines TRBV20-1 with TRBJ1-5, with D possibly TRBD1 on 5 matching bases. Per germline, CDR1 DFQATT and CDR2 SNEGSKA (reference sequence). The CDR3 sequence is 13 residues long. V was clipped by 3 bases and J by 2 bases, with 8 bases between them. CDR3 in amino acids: CSARLGGNQPQHF. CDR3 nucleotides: TGCAGTGCTAGGTTGGGGGGCAATCAGCCCCAGCATTTT.

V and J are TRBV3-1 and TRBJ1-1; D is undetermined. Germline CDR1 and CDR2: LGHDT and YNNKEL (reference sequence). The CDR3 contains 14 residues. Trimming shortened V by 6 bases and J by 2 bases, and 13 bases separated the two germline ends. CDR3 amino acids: CASSTRAANTEAFF. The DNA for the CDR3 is TGTGCCAGCAGTACCCGGGCAGCTAACACTGAAGCTTTCTTT.

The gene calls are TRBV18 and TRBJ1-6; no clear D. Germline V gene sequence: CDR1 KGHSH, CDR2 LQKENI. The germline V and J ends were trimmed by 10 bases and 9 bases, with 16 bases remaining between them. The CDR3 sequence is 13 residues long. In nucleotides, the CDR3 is TGTGCCACAACGGGAGGCGGGAGTTCACCCCTCCACTTT. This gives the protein CATTGGGSSPLHF. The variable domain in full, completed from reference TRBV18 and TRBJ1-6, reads NAGVMQNPRHLVRRRGQEARLRCSPMKGHSHVYWYRQLPEEGLKFMVYLQKENIIDESGMPKERFSAEFPKEGPSILRIQQVVRGDSAAYFCATTGGGSSPLHFGNGTRLTVT.

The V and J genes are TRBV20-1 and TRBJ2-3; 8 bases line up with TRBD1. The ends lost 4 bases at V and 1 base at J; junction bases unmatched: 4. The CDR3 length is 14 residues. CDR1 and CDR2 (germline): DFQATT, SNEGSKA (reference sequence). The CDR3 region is CSATDRGGTDTQYF. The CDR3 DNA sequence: TGCAGTGCTACCGACAGGGGTGGCACAGATACGCAGTATTTT.